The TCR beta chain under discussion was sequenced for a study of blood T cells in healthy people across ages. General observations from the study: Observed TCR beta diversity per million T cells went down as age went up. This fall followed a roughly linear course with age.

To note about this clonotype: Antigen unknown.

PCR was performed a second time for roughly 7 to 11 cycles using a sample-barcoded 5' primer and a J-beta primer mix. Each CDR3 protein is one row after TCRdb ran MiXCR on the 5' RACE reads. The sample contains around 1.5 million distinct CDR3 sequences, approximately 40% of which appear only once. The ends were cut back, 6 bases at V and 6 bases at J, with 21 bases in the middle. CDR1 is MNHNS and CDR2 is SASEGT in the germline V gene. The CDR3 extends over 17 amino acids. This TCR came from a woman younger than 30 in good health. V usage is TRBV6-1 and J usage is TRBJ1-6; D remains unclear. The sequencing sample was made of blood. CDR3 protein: CASRTTAAGALNSPLHF. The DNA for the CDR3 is TGTGCCAGCAGGACCACGGCGGCGGGTGCGCTTAATTCACCCCTCCACTTT.